These 14 T cell receptor beta chains originate from one sample sequenced in a study of OX40 agonist ivuxolimab in advanced cancers. Measured with immunoSEQ multiplex PCR; TCRdb has only the in-frame clones, and not every one. The table lists about 19,000 clones, around 69% of them singletons. The source was CD4+ or CD8+ T cells sorted from blood, collected in a trial of the OX40 agonist ivuxolimab. The receptors come from an adult with an advanced solid tumor such as melanoma, head and neck, liver or kidney cancer.

The chain recombines TRBV18 with TRBJ2-6; 8 bases fit TRBD1. The length of the CDR3 is 16 residues. Germline V gives CDR1 KGHSH, CDR2 LQKENI. V was pared by 3 bases and J by 2 bases, with 3 bases of the junction left unmatched. The chain's CDR3 is CASSPGQAAGANVLTF. The CDR3, as DNA: TGTGCCAGCTCACCGGGACAGGCAGCTGGGGCCAACGTCCTGACTTTC.

In the case of this clone: It may be a read error: a sequence one base away is much more abundant. The chain links TRBV6-1 to TRBJ2-2; D might be TRBD1 or TRBD2, each matching 7 bases. CDR3 size: 17 residues. The germline V gene has CDR1 MNHNS and CDR2 SASEGT. V was cut by 3 bases and J by 4 bases, with 18 bases left in between. The CDR3 nucleotides read TGTGCCAGCAGTGAGGCAGGGGCAGGGGGGGGCACCGGGGAGCTGTTTTTT. It translates to CASSEAGAGGGTGELFF.

This sequence joins TRBV7-9 and TRBJ2-6, with D possibly being TRBD2 (6 bases). Germline CDR1 reads SEHNR; CDR2 reads FQNEAQ (reference sequence). The V and J ends lost 1 base and 2 bases respectively, with 9 bases between them. The CDR3 sequence is 16 residues long. The CDR3 loop is CASSLVREAGANVLTF. CDR3 DNA: TGTGCCAGCAGCTTAGTGCGGGAAGCTGGGGCCAACGTCCTGACTTTC.

The rearrangement links TRBV2 to TRBJ2-3; TRBD1 aligns across 8 bases. The CDR3 has 13 amino acids. The V and J ends lost 11 bases and 1 base, in that order; junction bases with no gene match: 5. The germline gives CDR1 SNHLY, CDR2 FYNNEI. This CDR3 reads CAGGQGGTDTQYF. For the CDR3, the DNA is TGTGCCGGCGGACAGGGAGGCACAGATACGCAGTATTTT.

The rearrangement uses TRBV5-4 and TRBJ2-5; TRBD2 matches at 13 bases. V was clipped by 2 bases and J by 2 bases; unmatched bases: 6. The V gene's germline CDR1 is SGHNT and CDR2 YYREEE (reference sequence). CDR3 length: 17 amino acids. The CDR3 nucleotides read TGTGCCAGCAGCTTAAGGGGACTAGCGGGATTACAAGAGACCCAGTACTTC. Translation: CASSLRGLAGLQETQYF.

The rearrangement links TRBV13 to TRBJ2-1; 8 bases align to TRBD2. With 5 bases clipped from V and 8 bases from J, the junction kept 14 bases outside the gene matches. Germline CDR1 and CDR2: PRHDT and FYEKMQ (reference sequence). The CDR3 consists of 16 residues. CDR3 bases: TGTGCCAGCAGCCCCCAGACTAGCGAGGTTGGCTATGAGCAGTTCTTC. Translating gives CASSPQTSEVGYEQFF.

This clone has more than one count but fewer than ten. The gene calls are TRBV18 and TRBJ2-7, with 8 bases aligning to TRBD1. The ends lost 8 bases at V and 5 bases at J; junction bases unmatched: 8. This CDR3 is 13 amino acids long. CDR1 and CDR2 from the germline V gene are KGHSH and LQKENI. CDR3 coding DNA: TGTGCCAGCGCGGACAGGGTGGTGGACGAGCAGTACTTC. Encoded protein: CASADRVVDEQYF. The whole variable domain, remainder taken from reference TRBV18 and TRBJ2-7, is NAGVMQNPRHLVRRRGQEARLRCSPMKGHSHVYWYRQLPEEGLKFMVYLQKENIIDESGMPKERFSAEFPKEGPSILRIQQVVRGDSAAYFCASADRVVDEQYFGPGTRLTVT.

This chain joins TRBV21-1 and TRBJ2-1; the table's D call, TRBD2, was not checked against the DNA. TRBV21-1 is designated a pseudogene. This CDR3 has 17 amino acids. This CDR3 is CASSKVWISGRFGEQFF. The CDR3 bases are TGTGCCAGCAGCAAAGTCTGGATAAGCGGGAGGTTTGGTGAGCAGTTCTTC.

The chain has TRBV7-3 and TRBJ1-5; D remains ambiguous. V dropped 2 bases and J dropped 3 bases, with 14 bases sitting between them. This CDR3 region has 16 residues. The germline V gene has CDR1 SGHTA and CDR2 FQGTGA. This chain's CDR3 is CASSLVGLGINQPQHF. DNA of the CDR3: TGTGCCAGCAGCTTAGTTGGGCTTGGGATCAATCAGCCCCAGCATTTT.

The CDR3 reads CASAIGVGGWYGYTF. The DNA for the CDR3 is TGTGCCAGCGCTATCGGTGTCGGGGGTTGGTATGGCTACACCTTC. The chain employs TRBV27 and TRBJ1-2; a possible D gene is TRBD1 (5 bases). V was cut by 8 bases and J by 5 bases, with 21 bases left in between. The CDR3 contains 15 residues. Germline V CDR1 and CDR2: MNHEY, SMNVEV (reference sequence).

This clone appeared once. V and J are TRBV5-4 and TRBJ2-3, with 10 bases fitting TRBD1. With 0 bases clipped from V and 6 bases from J, the junction kept 10 bases outside the gene matches. The CDR3 is 17 residues long. Per the germline V gene, CDR1 is SGHNT and CDR2 is YYREEE (reference sequence). CDR3 loop: CASSLDRRQGARDTQYF. As DNA, the CDR3 is TGTGCCAGCAGCTTGGATCGGCGACAGGGGGCCCGTGATACGCAGTATTTT.

CDR3 DNA: TGTGCCAGCAGCTTAGTTACAGCCGGGGAGCTGTTTTTT. It is translated as CASSLVTAGELFF. This chain links TRBV11-3 with TRBJ2-2; D gene ambiguous. CDR3 size: 13 residues. CDR1 SGHNT and CDR2 YENEEA come from the germline V gene. The ends were cut back, 1 base at V and 6 bases at J, with 6 bases in the middle.

This sequence joins TRBV10-3 and TRBJ1-4, with D perhaps matching TRBD1 (5 bases). This CDR3 spans 13 amino acids. Per the germline V gene, CDR1 is ENHRY and CDR2 is SYGVKD. Trimming left V 3 bases short and J 10 bases short, with 12 bases between. The CDR3 DNA sequence: TGTGCCATCAGTGACGGGGGGGTAGGAAAACTGTTTTTT. It yields the protein CAISDGGVGKLFF.

The chain links TRBV5-5 to TRBJ1-2; possible D gene TRBD1, 6 bases. CDR3 length: 15 amino acids. Trimming shortened V by 0 bases and J by 3 bases, and 12 bases separated the two germline ends. CDR1 and CDR2 (germline): SGHKS, YYEKEE (reference sequence). Written as DNA, the CDR3 is TGTGCCAGCAGCTTGGAAACGGGGGCCTACTATGGCTACACCTTC. It encodes CASSLETGAYYGYTF.